This is a list of T cell receptor beta chains from one sample in a study of blood T cell repertoires in COVID-19. The method was immunoSEQ multiplex PCR; TCRdb's version includes in-frame clones alone and lacks a portion of them. This table holds about 81,000 clones, about four fifths found once. Sequenced sample: peripheral blood. The receptors come from a human donor in a cohort sampled during active COVID-19. CDR3s include the opening cysteine and the closing phenylalanine or tryptophan. The D gene is left open where the match is weak. Rows may omit the clone size; those that give it use once, few, many or a size class.

cdr3_nt,cdr3_aa,v_call,j_call,d_call,clone_size
TGTGCCAGCAGCGACAACTTTCAGGGGGACCGGGGTGGCTACACCTTC,CASSDNFQGDRGGYTF,TRBV5-6,TRBJ1-2,TRBD1,-
TGTGCCTGGAGCCCCAACAGCCCAACTAATGAAAAACTGTTTTTT,CAWSPNSPTNEKLFF,TRBV30,TRBJ1-4,-,once
TGTGCCAGCAGCGACCTTCCGCGAGCGGGGGGTAAGGCTGGGGCCAACGTCCTGACTTTC,CASSDLPRAGGKAGANVLTF,TRBV21-1,TRBJ2-6,-,-
TGCGCCAGCAGCCCGGGAGACGACCAGCCCCAGCATTTT,CASSPGDDQPQHF,TRBV5-1,TRBJ1-5,-,-
TGTGCCAGCAATACAGGGGTCAGCTACGAGCAGTACTTC,CASNTGVSYEQYF,TRBV12-3/TRBV12-4,TRBJ2-7,TRBD1,-
TGTGCTAGTGGTCTCCGCGGTCAGCCCCAGCATTTT,CASGLRGQPQHF,TRBV12-5,TRBJ1-5,-,-
TGCGCCAGCAGTCAAGGAGCCCGGGACAGGGACTACGAGCAGTACTTC,CASSQGARDRDYEQYF,TRBV23-1,TRBJ2-7,TRBD1,-
TGTGCCAGCAGCCCAGGGGGAATAAGCAATCAGCCCCAGCATTTT,CASSPGGISNQPQHF,TRBV7-2,TRBJ1-5,TRBD1,few
TGTGCCAGCAGCGTTCAAGGGGCAGCTGGAAACACCATATATTTT,CASSVQGAAGNTIYF,TRBV9,TRBJ1-3,-,-
TGTGCCAGCAGAACCGGACAGATCTACGAGCAGTACTTC,CASRTGQIYEQYF,TRBV6-6,TRBJ2-7,-,-
TGTGCCAGCAGAACAGAGAGCCAAGAGACCCAGTACTTC,CASRTESQETQYF,TRBV2,TRBJ2-5,-,few
TGTGCCAGCAGCCCGGGGCGGGGAAGCTATGGCTACACCTTC,CASSPGRGSYGYTF,TRBV7-2,TRBJ1-2,-,-
TGTGCCAGCAGTGAGGGACAAAGACGGGCTGGCTACACCTTC,CASSEGQRRAGYTF,TRBV2,TRBJ1-2,-,-
TGTGCCAGCAGCTTAGAAGGCAGGGACTATGGCTACACCTTC,CASSLEGRDYGYTF,TRBV7-9,TRBJ1-2,-,-
TGTGCCAGCAGCACCCCTCAGGGGACGGATCAGCCCCAGCATTTT,CASSTPQGTDQPQHF,TRBV28,TRBJ1-5,-,-
TGTGCCAGCAGCTTTAACGACAGGCACTTCTATGGCTACACCTTC,CASSFNDRHFYGYTF,TRBV5-6,TRBJ1-2,-,-
TGCGCCAGCAGCCAAACTGGAGCCAGGGCGTACGAGCAGTACTTC,CASSQTGARAYEQYF,TRBV4-1,TRBJ2-7,-,-
TGTGCCAGCAGCCCGATGCGGGGGAGGGAGCAGTACTTC,CASSPMRGREQYF,TRBV11-2,TRBJ2-7,TRBD2,few
TGTGCCAGCAGTTCCGGGACAGGGAGGGAAAAACTGTTTTTT,CASSSGTGREKLFF,TRBV7-9,TRBJ1-4,TRBD1,-
TGTGCCAGCAGCCTCAGGGGGCGCACCTATAATTCACCCCTCCACTTT,CASSLRGRTYNSPLHF,TRBV7-2,TRBJ1-6,TRBD1,-
TGTGCCAGCAGCGTAGCAGGAGGTGGCTACACCTTC,CASSVAGGGYTF,TRBV9,TRBJ1-2,-,-
TGCGCCAGCAGCTTGCAGGGGGATGAAAAACTGTTTTTT,CASSLQGDEKLFF,TRBV5-1,TRBJ1-4,TRBD1,-
TGTGCCAGCAGCTTAGTTGCCAAGCGTAACGAGCAGTACTTC,CASSLVAKRNEQYF,TRBV7-9,TRBJ2-7,-,-
TGTGCCAGCAGCCAAGGACAGTACACTGAAGCTTTCTTT,CASSQGQYTEAFF,TRBV4-2,TRBJ1-1,-,-
TGTGCCAGCAGCCGCCTGGCAGGGGGCTTGTATGGCTACACCTTC,CASSRLAGGLYGYTF,TRBV6-5,TRBJ1-2,TRBD1,-
TGTGCCAGCAACGCCGGGACAAGTCCCGGGGAGCTGTTTTTT,CASNAGTSPGELFF,TRBV19,TRBJ2-2,-,-
TGCAGCGTTGAATACAGTGAAGAGACCCAGTACTTC,CSVEYSEETQYF,TRBV29-1,TRBJ2-5,-,-
TGTGCCAGTAGCGAGACACGTCAGAATGAGCAGTTCTTC,CASSETRQNEQFF,TRBV19,TRBJ2-1,-,few
TGTGCCAGCAGCGCCGGTGGGGGGAAGGGAAATCAGCCCCAGCATTTT,CASSAGGGKGNQPQHF,TRBV5-4,TRBJ1-5,-,-
TGTGCCAGCAGCTTAGGTGTTCAGGGGATGGCAGATACGCAGTATTTT,CASSLGVQGMADTQYF,TRBV11-3,TRBJ2-3,-,-
TGTGCCAGCAGCACCCCCTCGGGGACCTACGAGCAGTACTTC,CASSTPSGTYEQYF,TRBV6-6,TRBJ2-7,-,-
TGTGCCAGCAGCTTACCCCCCGGGGGAGGGATGACTGAAGCTTTCTTT,CASSLPPGGGMTEAFF,TRBV11-2,TRBJ1-1,-,many
TGTGCCAGCCCCTCCAGGCAGGAGGTGATTAATGAGCAGTTCTTC,CASPSRQEVINEQFF,TRBV7-9,TRBJ2-1,-,-
TGCGCCAGCAGCTCGTTGATGACAGATCACTACGAGCAGTACTTC,CASSSLMTDHYEQYF,TRBV5-1,TRBJ2-7,-,-
TGTGCCAGCAGCTTAGGGGCCAGCCTCGACTTT,CASSLGASLDF,TRBV7-2,TRBJ1-6,-,once
TGTGCCAGCAGCACCCCCCCCAAGAGCTACGAGCAGTACTTC,CASSTPPKSYEQYF,TRBV3-1/TRBV3-2,TRBJ2-7,-,-
TGTGCCAGCAGGCCGACCCACGCAGGGCCCTATGGCTACACCTTC,CASRPTHAGPYGYTF,TRBV6-5,TRBJ1-2,-,once
TGTGCCAGCAGGCCGGGACAGGGCAACTATGGCTACACCTTC,CASRPGQGNYGYTF,TRBV5-5,TRBJ1-2,TRBD1,once
TGTGCCAGCTCACCTGGCGGGGGAGGGTACACTGAAGCTTTCTTT,CASSPGGGGYTEAFF,TRBV18,TRBJ1-1,-,-
TGTGCCAGCAGCTTGGCAGGGGTTAGCACAGATACGCAGTATTTT,CASSLAGVSTDTQYF,TRBV5-5,TRBJ2-3,-,-
TGTGCCAGCAGCTCCGGCAGGGGGCAATACGAGCAGTACTTC,CASSSGRGQYEQYF,TRBV7-2,TRBJ2-7,TRBD1,-
TGTGCCAGCAGTTACCCCCAGGGGTTACCCCTCCACTTT,CASSYPQGLPLHF,TRBV6-5,TRBJ1-6,-,few
TGCGCCAGCAGTCAATTAGGTACGGAGATGAACACTGAAGCTTTCTTT,CASSQLGTEMNTEAFF,TRBV23-1,TRBJ1-1,-,-
TGTGCTAGCAGCGGCGGACTAGGGTACCAAGAGACCCAGTACTTC,CASSGGLGYQETQYF,TRBV7-7,TRBJ2-5,TRBD2,-
TGTGCCAGCAGCCCCGGGACAGGGGTTTTCTACGAGCAGTACTTC,CASSPGTGVFYEQYF,TRBV28,TRBJ2-7,TRBD1,once
TGCAGTGCTATTCTCCCCACTGAAGCTTTCTTT,CSAILPTEAFF,TRBV20-1,TRBJ1-1,-,-
TGTGCCGCCCGCGGGGGTCCAGAGACCCAGTACTTC,CAARGGPETQYF,TRBV6-5,TRBJ2-5,TRBD2,once
TGCAGCGTTGAAGATTCAGGGAATCACTATGGCTACACCTTC,CSVEDSGNHYGYTF,TRBV29-1,TRBJ1-2,-,-
TGTGCCAGCGGGGGGGCGGGGGCCAACGTCCTGACTTTC,CASGGAGANVLTF,TRBV2,TRBJ2-6,-,once
TGTGCCAGCAGCACCCGACAGGGTTTGGAGACCCAGTACTTC,CASSTRQGLETQYF,TRBV7-2,TRBJ2-5,TRBD1,once
TGTGCCAGCAGCATGACAGGGAATCAGCCCCAGCATTTT,CASSMTGNQPQHF,TRBV5-6,TRBJ1-5,TRBD1,-
TGTGCCAGTATTGGGCCAGGGCGTCGTTCCGGTGAGCAGTTCTTC,CASIGPGRRSGEQFF,TRBV19,TRBJ2-1,-,-
TGTGCCAGCAGTTTATCGGCCGGGGAGCTGTTTTTT,CASSLSAGELFF,TRBV28,TRBJ2-2,-,-
TGTGCCAGCAGTCGAAGGAGTAGCGGCATCTCCTACGAGCAGTACTTC,CASSRRSSGISYEQYF,TRBV27,TRBJ2-7,-,-
TGTGCCAGCAGCTTAGATGACAGGGGGACTGAAGCTTTCTTT,CASSLDDRGTEAFF,TRBV7-8,TRBJ1-1,TRBD1,-
TGTGCCAGCAGCTTGCAGTCTCCCCAAGAATACACCGGGGAGCTGTTTTTT,CASSLQSPQEYTGELFF,TRBV5-5,TRBJ2-2,-,-
TGTGCCAGCTCCCGACCGGGACACCGGCACTATGGCTACACCTTC,CASSRPGHRHYGYTF,TRBV3-1/TRBV3-2,TRBJ1-2,-,few